Below, one T cell receptor (beta chain) is given with its context. This record belongs to a study of blood T cell repertoires in COVID-19. About the research overall: T cells, B-cell-depleted T cells, or PBMCs provided the cDNA or gDNA that served as material.

Produced via immunoSEQ multiplex PCR; TCRdb's table is partial and in-frame only. In the table there are around 70,000 clones, approximately 80% of which are singletons. Losses at the gene ends were 2 bases for V and 9 bases for J; bases not matched to a gene: 7. The CDR3 runs to 15 residues. Germline-derived CDR1 and CDR2 are MNHNY and SVGAGI (reference sequence). Sequences were obtained from peripheral blood. This rearrangement joins TRBV6-6 to TRBJ1-6; 7 nucleotides line up with TRBD1. This clonotype originated in a human donor in a cohort sampled during active COVID-19. For the CDR3, the DNA is TGTGCCAGCAGTTACCTTGACAGGGAGACTTCACCCCTCCACTTT. Amino acids: CASSYLDRETSPLHF.